The 32 T cell receptor beta chains below were found in one sample sequenced in a study of cytomegalovirus exposure and HLA in healthy donors. Sequencing used immunoSEQ multiplex PCR; TCRdb keeps in-frame clones, though not all of them. This sample has about 98,000 clones, with about 83% found just once. Material for sequencing was PBMCs. Source of these receptors: a woman in her 30s in good health and CMV-seronegative.

The rearrangement joins TRBV4-3 to TRBJ2-3, with TRBD2 identical over 8 bases. The CDR3 sequence is 18 residues long. Germline assignment: CDR1 LGHNA and CDR2 YSLEER. The V gene end was trimmed by 3 bases and the J gene end by 4 bases; junction bases not matched to a gene: 15. The CDR3 is CASSQGPQTGRGADTQYF. CDR3 DNA: TGCGCCAGCAGCCAGGGACCTCAGACCGGGAGGGGGGCAGATACGCAGTATTTT.

This clone came up once. The chain employs TRBV4-3 and TRBJ1-2; TRBD1 aligns across 7 bases. The CDR3 runs 12 residues. Germline CDR1 and CDR2: LGHNA and YSLEER. The V and J ends lost 1 base and 10 bases, in that order; junction bases with no gene match: 3. The CDR3 DNA is TGCGCCAGCAGCCAAGGAGGGGGCGACTACACCTTC. Translation gives CASSQGGGDYTF.

The V call is TRBV14, the J call TRBJ2-3, with 7 nucleotides matching TRBD2. CDR1 is SGHDN and CDR2 is FVKESK in the germline V gene. CDR3 length: 15 amino acids. V lost 4 bases to trimming and J lost 4 bases; unmatched junction nucleotides: 8. DNA of the CDR3: TGTGCCAGCAGCCCTCTGGGGACTATCTCAGATACGCAGTATTTT. Protein sequence: CASSPLGTISDTQYF.

The count of this clone is one. V usage is TRBV27 and J usage is TRBJ1-1, with 7 bases lining up with TRBD1. With V trimmed by 3 bases and J by 0 bases, 7 bases remained unmatched. Germline-derived CDR1 and CDR2 are MNHEY and SMNVEV (reference sequence). The CDR3 covers 16 residues. CDR3 nucleotides: TGTGCCAGCAGTTTCGACCCGACAGGGCTGAACACTGAAGCTTTCTTT. Translating it yields CASSFDPTGLNTEAFF.

J is TRBJ1-1 and V is TRBV18, with D possibly matching TRBD1 (6 bases). The CDR3 spans 15 residues. The V end was cut by 3 bases, the J end by 5 bases, with 16 bases between. The germline V gene has CDR1 KGHSH and CDR2 LQKENI. The CDR3 reads CASSPATGLGTEAFF. In DNA form, the CDR3 reads TGTGCCAGCTCACCGGCAACAGGGTTGGGGACTGAAGCTTTCTTT.

This clone has more than one count but fewer than ten. The J gene is TRBJ2-7, the V gene TRBV6-5, with D perhaps TRBD1 (6 bases). Trimming removed 9 bases at V and 7 bases at J, with 19 bases between. Germline V gives CDR1 MNHEY, CDR2 SVGAGI. CDR3 length: 13 amino acids. CDR3 residues: CASKLRGFGEQYF. DNA for the CDR3: TGTGCCAGTAAGCTGAGGGGGTTTGGGGAGCAGTACTTC.

J is TRBJ2-4 and V is TRBV19, with 9 bases that match TRBD1. Germline V gene sequence: CDR1 LNHDA, CDR2 SQIVND (reference sequence). The CDR3 runs 15 residues. V lost 8 bases, J lost 13 bases, and 18 bases stayed unmatched. The CDR3 sequence is CASQPPGGQGLRQYF. The CDR3 DNA is TGTGCCAGTCAACCCCCCGGGGGACAGGGTCTTCGGCAGTACTTC.

Details on this clone: The same CDR3 is also encoded by other DNA sequences in this sample. As DNA, the CDR3 is TGTGCCAGCAGCGTAGGGCCCCAAGAGACCCAGTACTTC. Protein product: CASSVGPQETQYF. The chain recombines TRBV9 with TRBJ2-5, with D uncertain. The V end lost 0 bases, the J end lost 1 base, and 4 bases lay between the germline ends. Germline-derived CDR1 and CDR2 are SGDLS and YYNGEE. The CDR3 has 13 residues.

The chain is built from TRBV5-1 and TRBJ2-1, with unresolved D. This CDR3 spans 15 amino acids. Germline V gene lookup returns CDR1 SGHRS and CDR2 YFSETQ. The V end was cut by 4 bases, the J end by 3 bases, with 14 bases between. This CDR3 is CASSDLLGDYNEQFF. Here the CDR3 DNA reads TGCGCCAGCAGCGACTTGTTAGGCGACTACAATGAGCAGTTCTTC.

V is TRBV4-1 and J is TRBJ2-7; a possible D gene is TRBD1 (6 bases). This CDR3 spans 16 amino acids. Trimming removed 5 bases from V and 5 bases from J, with 22 bases in between. Germline CDR1 and CDR2: MGHRA and YSYEKL. The CDR3 nucleotides read TGCGCCAGCAGCTTGATCCCCGGGACAAGGTTGGACGAGCAGTACTTC. This translates into CASSLIPGTRLDEQYF.

This sequence joins TRBV10-3 and TRBJ1-5, with TRBD1 matching over 7 bases. The CDR3 has 14 residues. Trimming cost V 7 bases and J 1 base; bases outside gene matches: 4. Germline V gene data show CDR1 as ENHRY and CDR2 as SYGVKD. The CDR3 is CAINRTGSNQPQHF. In DNA form, the CDR3 reads TGTGCCATCAACAGGACAGGCAGCAATCAGCCCCAGCATTTT.

The chain uses TRBV4-1 and TRBJ1-5; D not certain. Per germline, CDR1 MGHRA and CDR2 YSYEKL. Trimming removed 2 bases from V and 0 bases from J, with 11 bases in between. The CDR3 totals 16 residues. The CDR3 region is CASSQLEQNSNQPQHF. DNA for the CDR3: TGCGCCAGCAGCCAATTGGAGCAGAATAGCAATCAGCCCCAGCATTTT.

The chain is built from TRBV7-2 and TRBJ2-5; 7 bases agree with TRBD2. The CDR3 runs to 16 residues. Germline trimming cut 1 base from V and 1 base from J; bases unmatched to any gene: 6. Germline assignment: CDR1 SGHTA and CDR2 FQGNSA. The CDR3 coding sequence is TGTGCCAGCAGCTTAGTCGGGGGGACCATCCAAGAGACCCAGTACTTC. Its translation is CASSLVGGTIQETQYF.

This sequence joins TRBV29-1 and TRBJ1-2; TRBD1 agrees at 9 bases. The CDR3 covers 14 residues. After removal of 5 bases from V and 4 bases from J, the junction contained 8 bases not matched to a gene. The germline gives CDR1 SQVTM, CDR2 ANQGSEA. CDR3: CSVTGTGHSYGYTF. CDR3 coding DNA: TGCAGCGTTACCGGGACAGGGCACTCCTATGGCTACACCTTC.

CDR3 DNA sequence: TGTGCCAGCAGCGTAGAGGGAGAGGGTCAGCCCCAGCATTTT. Its protein product is CASSVEGEGQPQHF. The chain combines TRBV9 with TRBJ1-5; D unclear. Germline V gene lookup returns CDR1 SGDLS and CDR2 YYNGEE. Trimming left V 0 bases short and J 6 bases short, with 10 bases between. The CDR3 sequence is 14 residues long.

V usage is TRBV10-3 and J usage is TRBJ2-2; TRBD2 agrees at 8 bases. J gave up 0 bases and V 7 bases, and 4 bases lay outside the gene matches. The germline V gene has CDR1 ENHRY and CDR2 SYGVKD. This CDR3 region has 15 residues. The CDR3 loop is CAIIGLAANTGELFF. CDR3 nucleotides: TGTGCCATCATCGGACTAGCAGCGAACACCGGGGAGCTGTTTTTT.

This chain links TRBV18 with TRBJ1-1; unclear D gene. CDR3 size: 15 residues. Looked up from germline, CDR1 is KGHSH and CDR2 is LQKENI. Trimming stripped 3 bases from V and 0 bases from J, with 11 bases between. The CDR3 coding sequence is TGTGCCAGCTCACCCAGGCGGGAGGTGAACACTGAAGCTTTCTTT. Encoded protein: CASSPRREVNTEAFF. The full variable domain, its missing parts supplied by reference TRBV18 and TRBJ1-1, is NAGVMQNPRHLVRRRGQEARLRCSPMKGHSHVYWYRQLPEEGLKFMVYLQKENIIDESGMPKERFSAEFPKEGPSILRIQQVVRGDSAAYFCASSPRREVNTEAFFGQGTRLTVV.

This chain links TRBV7-9 with TRBJ2-1, with no clear D. Germline loops: CDR1 SEHNR, CDR2 FQNEAQ (reference sequence). Between the trimmed V and J ends, which lost 5 bases and 6 bases, there was a span of 17 bases. The CDR3 spans 15 residues. CDR3 nucleotide sequence: TGTGCCAGCAGCCCAACCGTCGGTCCGGGCAATGAGCAGTTCTTC. Its protein is CASSPTVGPGNEQFF.

The V and J genes are TRBV7-3 and TRBJ1-2, with a possible D match to TRBD1 (6 bases). The CDR3 extends over 14 amino acids. V lost 5 bases and J 0 bases, leaving 10 bases between the germline ends. Germline values: CDR1 SGHTA, CDR2 FQGTGA. CDR3 protein: CASSPGVSNYGYTF. The CDR3 nucleotides are TGTGCCAGCAGCCCAGGGGTATCTAACTATGGCTACACCTTC.

J is TRBJ1-5 and V is TRBV19; TRBD1 aligns across 7 bases. Per germline, CDR1 LNHDA and CDR2 SQIVND (reference sequence). V shed 6 bases and J 1 base; nucleotides not matched to a gene: 6. The CDR3 covers 15 residues. The CDR3 sequence: CASSPDRTSNQPQHF. The CDR3 DNA sequence: TGTGCCAGTAGCCCGGACAGGACGAGCAATCAGCCCCAGCATTTT.

The J gene is TRBJ2-7, the V gene TRBV4-1, with 13 bases identical to TRBD2. Trimming cost V 4 bases and J 2 bases; bases outside gene matches: 2. Germline V gene sequence: CDR1 MGHRA, CDR2 YSYEKL. The CDR3 has 15 residues. CDR3 in DNA: TGCGCCAGCAGCCGTGGGACTAGCGGGGCCTACGAGCAGTACTTC. This encodes CASSRGTSGAYEQYF.

V gene TRBV7-9 combines with J gene TRBJ1-4; perhaps TRBD1 as D (5 bases). The ends were cut back, 7 bases at V and 8 bases at J, with 17 bases in the middle. The CDR3 contains 14 residues. Germline values: CDR1 SEHNR, CDR2 FQNEAQ (reference sequence). CDR3 in DNA: TGTGCCAGCACCCCCAGAGGGGCGGGGGAAAAACTGTTTTTT. Translated, it gives CASTPRGAGEKLFF.

J is TRBJ2-5 and V is TRBV7-9, with 10 nucleotides matching TRBD2. Germline assignment: CDR1 SEHNR and CDR2 FQNEAQ (reference sequence). The CDR3 has 15 residues. V trimming: 1 base; J trimming: 3 bases; junction bases outside the gene matches: 2. The CDR3 here is CASSLGLAGEETQYF. CDR3 DNA sequence: TGTGCCAGCAGCTTAGGCCTAGCGGGGGAAGAGACCCAGTACTTC.

This chain links TRBV4-2 with TRBJ2-7; TRBD2 is a possible D gene (5 bases). Germline V gene sequence: CDR1 LGHNA, CDR2 YNFKEQ. Trimming pared 1 base from V and 2 bases from J, leaving 15 bases between. The CDR3 length is 16 residues. In DNA, the CDR3 is TGTGCCAGCAGCCAAGTGATTCAGGAGGTGCCCTACGAGCAGTACTTC. It codes for CASSQVIQEVPYEQYF.

The rearrangement links TRBV6-6 to TRBJ2-7; 7 nucleotides agree with TRBD2. V gave up 1 base and J gave up 0 bases; unmatched junction bases: 6. The CDR3 extends over 16 amino acids. Germline V gives CDR1 MNHNY, CDR2 SVGAGI (reference sequence). The CDR3 spells CASSYWGGESSYEQYF. The CDR3 region has the DNA TGTGCCAGCAGTTACTGGGGGGGGGAGAGCTCCTACGAGCAGTACTTC.

The V gene is TRBV19, the J gene TRBJ1-1; TRBD1 is a possible D gene (5 bases). Germline V gene data show CDR1 as LNHDA and CDR2 as SQIVND (reference sequence). This CDR3 contains 13 residues. Between the trimmed V and J ends, which lost 4 bases and 6 bases, there was a span of 12 bases. The CDR3 DNA is TGTGCCAGTAGTACCCATTTCAGGGCTGAAGCTTTCTTT. Protein: CASSTHFRAEAFF.

The CDR3 nucleotides read TGTGCCAGCAGTGGACAACCAGGTGTGGGGGAAAAACTGTTTTTT. Protein: CASSGQPGVGEKLFF. The chain carries TRBV28 and TRBJ1-4; D is perhaps TRBD1 (5 bases). Germline CDR1 reads MDHEN; CDR2 reads SYDVKM. This CDR3 is built from 15 residues. Trimming pared 5 bases from V and 8 bases from J, leaving 18 bases between.

The J gene is TRBJ1-1, the V gene TRBV27, with D uncertain. The CDR3 totals 11 residues. The germline gives CDR1 MNHEY, CDR2 SMNVEV (reference sequence). V was trimmed by 6 bases and J by 10 bases, leaving 12 bases between them. CDR3 nucleotides: TGTGCCAGCAGGCGGCTCTCTGGAGCTTTCTTT. Translation gives CASRRLSGAFF.

The gene calls are TRBV6-6 and TRBJ2-7, with 11 bases aligning to TRBD1. Germline V gene lookup returns CDR1 MNHNY and CDR2 SVGAGI (reference sequence). The CDR3 runs to 16 residues. V shed 5 bases and J 4 bases; nucleotides not matched to a gene: 10. The CDR3 is CASSTRDRGLWYEQYF. For the CDR3, the DNA is TGTGCCAGCAGTACCCGGGACAGGGGGTTGTGGTACGAGCAGTACTTC.

The table lists this clone with a count of one. The chain links TRBV7-9 to TRBJ2-5; 8 bases are a match to TRBD2. In germline, CDR1 is SEHNR, CDR2 FQNEAQ (reference sequence). The CDR3 loop spans 13 amino acids. The V segment lost 11 bases and the J segment 5 bases; nucleotides outside the gene matches: 10. The CDR3 loop reads CACGRGGAETQYF. CDR3 DNA sequence: TGTGCCTGTGGCCGGGGGGGCGCGGAGACCCAGTACTTC.

The chain employs TRBV11-3 and TRBJ1-1; unclear D gene. Per the germline V gene, CDR1 is SGHNT and CDR2 is YENEEA. V lost 6 bases, J lost 4 bases, and 12 bases lay in between. The CDR3 length is 13 residues. The CDR3 DNA is TGTGCCAGCAGTCACCAGGTTAGCACTGAAGCTTTCTTT. It translates to CASSHQVSTEAFF.

DNA of the CDR3: TGTGCCTCGAGGCTTGGGGCTGAGCAGTTCTTC. Its translation is CASRLGAEQFF. The V call is TRBV7-2, the J call TRBJ2-1; tentative D call: TRBD1 (5 bases). This CDR3 is built from 11 residues. V lost 11 bases to trimming and J lost 9 bases, with 14 bases between them. CDR1 and CDR2 (germline): SGHTA, FQGNSA.